This entry concerns a single T cell receptor beta chain. The data stem from a study of siplizumab effects on memory and regulatory T cells. Trimming left V 5 bases short and J 0 bases short, with 11 bases between. The CDR3 has 13 amino acids. Germline V gene sequence: CDR1 SQVTM, CDR2 ANQGSEA. Produced via immunoSEQ multiplex PCR; TCRdb's table is partial and in-frame only. The table includes about 91,000 clones, 90% to 95% detected once. This receptor was taken from a human donor in good health. The V call is TRBV29-1, the J call TRBJ2-7, with a possible D match to TRBD2 (5 bases). Specimen: CD8+ T cells sorted from blood. The CDR3 bases are TGCAGCGTTAGAGCGGCAAACTCCTACGAGCAGTACTTC. Amino acids: CSVRAANSYEQYF.